This TCR beta chain was recorded in a study of blood T cell repertoires in COVID-19. Looking at the study overall: Donors in the United States, Italy and Spain gave samples during acute or convalescent COVID-19.

Participant ages covered roughly 18 to 89 years across 24 US areas. All exposed participants met a person with COVID-19 within 2 weeks before entering the study. Data came from immunoSEQ multiplex PCR; TCRdb stores just in-frame clones and leaves some out. The data contain about 140,000 clones, 65% to 85% of them seen just once; the ten biggest clones take up over 5%. Sequenced material: PBMCs or T cells enriched from blood (not recorded which). This TCR was recovered from a man between 65 and 85 years old who had been exposed to COVID-19.

CDR3 nucleotides: TGTGCCAGCATAGGCGATACAGGGGCCAATCAGCCCCAGCATTTT. Its translation: CASIGDTGANQPQHF. The chain couples TRBV21-1 to TRBJ1-5; TRBD1 reflects the table's D call only, with no check against the DNA. TRBV21-1 has pseudogene status. The CDR3 is made up of 15 amino acids.